What follows describes a single T cell receptor beta chain. Its antigen remains unknown. The data were obtained in a study of shared clonotypes between healthy human individuals. On the study more broadly: Three plates each covered CD4 naive and memory; CD8 naive two, CD8 memory one.

General study results and limits: It was the non-shared clonotypes that had lower generation probabilities than clonotypes shared by all four donors.

Negatively enriched CD4+ T cells were divided by CD45RA into naive and memory. In the original analysis: As immunoSEQ supplied junction-only sequences (without quality scores), filtering differed. TCRdb keeps only in-frame clones here, not all; method: immunoSEQ multiplex PCR. D and trimming were read from the DNA, whereas the V and J calls and clone size are those reported in that table. The sample has about 1,500,000 clones, over 95% seen once. Per germline, CDR1 MNHEY and CDR2 SMNVEV (reference sequence). This CDR3 is 14 amino acids long. V lost 6 bases and J lost 6; bases outside the gene matches: 6.

The sample taken for sequencing was naive CD4+ T cells sorted from blood. This sample's subset: CD45RA+ positively selected. V is TRBV27 and J is TRBJ2-2; 8 bases line up with TRBD2. This TCR derives from a man in his thirties or forties in good health. The CDR3, as DNA: TGTGCCAGCAGGCGGCGGGGGGATCCCGGGGAGCTGTTTTTT. Amino acids: CASRRRGDPGELFF.